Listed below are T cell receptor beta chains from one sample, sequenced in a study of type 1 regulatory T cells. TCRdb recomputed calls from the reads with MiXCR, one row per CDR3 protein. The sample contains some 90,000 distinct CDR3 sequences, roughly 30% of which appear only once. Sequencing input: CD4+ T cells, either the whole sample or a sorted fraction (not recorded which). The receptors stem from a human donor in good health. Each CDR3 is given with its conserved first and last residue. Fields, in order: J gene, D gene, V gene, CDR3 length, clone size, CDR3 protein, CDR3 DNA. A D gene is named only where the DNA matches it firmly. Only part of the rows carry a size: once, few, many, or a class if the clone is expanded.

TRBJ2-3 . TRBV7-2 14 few CASSLIGHTDTQYF TGTGCCAGCAGCTTAATTGGACACACAGATACGCAGTATTTT
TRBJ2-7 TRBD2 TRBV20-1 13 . CSAWTSGRYEQYF TGCAGTGCATGGACTAGCGGGAGGTACGAGCAGTACTTC
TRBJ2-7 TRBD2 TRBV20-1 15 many CSAGLAGQRSYEQYF TGCAGTGCTGGATTAGCGGGCCAGAGATCCTACGAGCAGTACTTC
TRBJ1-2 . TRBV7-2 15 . CASSLFPFGGGGYTF TGTGCCAGCAGCTTATTCCCTTTCGGGGGCGGTGGCTACACCTTC
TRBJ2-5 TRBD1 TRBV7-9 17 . CASSSPRGTGAKETQYF TGTGCCAGCAGCTCACCTAGGGGGACAGGGGCGAAAGAGACCCAGTACTTC
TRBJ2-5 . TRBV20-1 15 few CSASPRSRPLLTQYF TGCAGTGCTTCGCCTCGTAGCAGGCCCTTGTTGACCCAGTACTTC
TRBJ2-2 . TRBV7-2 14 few CASSLGGPTGELFF TGTGCCAGCAGCTTGGGCGGACCCACCGGGGAGCTGTTTTTT
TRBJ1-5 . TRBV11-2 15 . CASSSLQGVSQPQHF TGTGCCAGCAGCTCGCTACAGGGTGTCAGTCAGCCCCAGCATTTT
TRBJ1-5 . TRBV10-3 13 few CAISESHLQPQHF TGTGCCATCAGTGAGTCCCACCTTCAGCCCCAGCATTTT
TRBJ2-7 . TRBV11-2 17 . CASSPMGSGVSPYEQYF TGTGCCAGCAGTCCTATGGGGAGCGGTGTAAGCCCCTACGAGCAGTACTTC
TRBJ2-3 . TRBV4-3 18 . CASSQDRAARMSTDTQYF TGCGCCAGCAGCCAAGATCGTGCAGCGAGAATGAGCACAGATACGCAGTATTTT
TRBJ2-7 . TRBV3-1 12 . CASSFLTHEQYF TGTGCCAGCAGCTTTCTAACCCACGAGCAGTACTTC
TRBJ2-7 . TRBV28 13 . CASSSHTTYEQYF TGTGCCAGCAGTTCTCACACGACCTACGAGCAGTACTTC
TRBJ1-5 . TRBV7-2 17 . CASSPGGGVNSNQPQHF TGTGCCAGCAGCCCGGGGGGGGGCGTGAATAGCAATCAGCCCCAGCATTTT
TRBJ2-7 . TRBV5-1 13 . CASSLGVEAEQYF TGCGCCAGCAGCTTGGGGGTAGAGGCCGAGCAGTACTTC
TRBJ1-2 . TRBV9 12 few CASSPRAWGYTF TGTGCCAGCAGCCCCCGGGCCTGGGGCTACACCTTC
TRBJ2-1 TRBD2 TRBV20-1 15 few CSARELAGGFREQFF TGCAGTGCTAGAGAACTAGCGGGGGGATTCCGTGAGCAGTTCTTC
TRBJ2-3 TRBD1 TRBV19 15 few CASSILGQVTDTQYF TGTGCCAGTAGTATTCTCGGACAGGTAACAGATACGCAGTATTTT
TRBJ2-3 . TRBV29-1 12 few CSGAAPTDTQYF TGCAGCGGAGCAGCACCCACAGATACGCAGTATTTT
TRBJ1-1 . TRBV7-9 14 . CGSSFGGLNTEAFF TGTGGCAGCAGCTTCGGAGGATTGAACACTGAAGCTTTCTTT
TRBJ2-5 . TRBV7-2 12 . CASSFGEETQYF TGTGCCAGCAGCTTCGGGGAAGAGACCCAGTACTTC
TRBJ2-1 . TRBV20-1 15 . CSARPRDRWYNEQFF TGCAGTGCTAGACCCCGGGACCGATGGTACAATGAGCAGTTCTTC
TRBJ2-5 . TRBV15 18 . CATSRVNPGQNHEETQYF TGTGCCACCAGCAGAGTGAACCCCGGCCAAAATCACGAAGAGACCCAGTACTTC
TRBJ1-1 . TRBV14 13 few CASSQHRRTEAFF TGTGCCAGCAGCCAACATAGAAGGACTGAAGCTTTCTTT
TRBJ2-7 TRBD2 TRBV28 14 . CASSGTSRAYEQYF TGTGCCAGCAGTGGGACTAGCAGGGCCTACGAGCAGTACTTC
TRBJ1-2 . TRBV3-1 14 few CASSQETNGFGYTF TGTGCCAGCAGCCAAGAAACGAATGGATTTGGCTACACCTTC
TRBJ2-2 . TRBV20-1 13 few CSAPRRDTGELFF TGCAGTGCCCCCCGTAGGGACACCGGGGAGCTGTTTTTT
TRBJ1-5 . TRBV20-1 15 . CSARGGTQANQPQHF TGCAGTGCTAGAGGGGGCACACAGGCGAATCAGCCCCAGCATTTT
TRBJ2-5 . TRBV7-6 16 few CASSPQFFGPEETQYF TGTGCCAGCAGCCCACAATTTTTTGGGCCTGAAGAGACCCAGTACTTC
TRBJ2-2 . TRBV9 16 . CASSVEGTPSTGELFF TGTGCCAGCAGCGTAGAGGGGACCCCCAGCACCGGGGAGCTGTTTTTT
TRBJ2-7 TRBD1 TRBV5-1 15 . CASSLTGTGPYEQYF TGCGCCAGCAGCTTGACAGGGACAGGGCCCTACGAGCAGTACTTC
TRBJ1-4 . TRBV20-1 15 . CSARDRGTTNEKLFF TGCAGTGCTAGAGATCGGGGGACTACTAATGAAAAACTGTTTTTT
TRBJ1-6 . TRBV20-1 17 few CSARVHLGGTYNSPLHF TGCAGTGCTAGAGTCCACCTCGGAGGGACCTATAATTCACCCCTCCACTTT
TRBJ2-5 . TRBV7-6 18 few CASSYPRGNLGPGETQYF TGTGCCAGCAGCTACCCGAGGGGGAACTTGGGCCCGGGCGAGACCCAGTACTTC
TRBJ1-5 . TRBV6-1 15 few CASSELFGPEQPQHF TGTGCCAGCAGTGAACTGTTTGGCCCAGAACAGCCCCAGCATTTT
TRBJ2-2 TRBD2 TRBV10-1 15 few CASTRGESHTGELFF TGCGCCAGCACCCGGGGGGAGAGCCACACCGGGGAGCTGTTTTTT
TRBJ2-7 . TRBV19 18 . CASSMLSGQYRSWDEQYF TGTGCCAGTAGTATGCTCTCCGGACAGTATAGGAGCTGGGACGAGCAGTACTTC
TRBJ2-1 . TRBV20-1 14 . CSASSSALYNEQFF TGCAGTGCTAGTAGTAGCGCCCTCTACAATGAGCAGTTCTTC
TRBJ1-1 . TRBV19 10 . CASRDTEAFF TGTGCCAGCCGGGACACTGAAGCTTTCTTT
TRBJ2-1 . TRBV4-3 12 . CASSNGLNEQFF TGCGCCAGCAGCAACGGCCTCAATGAGCAGTTCTTC
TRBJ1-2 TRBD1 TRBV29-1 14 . CSVVQGQNNYGYTF TGCAGCGTTGTCCAGGGACAGAATAACTATGGCTACACCTTC
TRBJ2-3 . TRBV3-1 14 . CASSHTGAADTQYF TGTGCCAGCAGCCATACGGGCGCGGCAGATACGCAGTATTTT
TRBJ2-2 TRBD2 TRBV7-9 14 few CASSLGGGTGELFF TGTGCCAGCAGCTTAGGCGGGGGAACCGGGGAGCTGTTTTTT
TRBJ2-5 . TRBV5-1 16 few CASIPGPGSGWETQYF TGCGCCAGCATTCCTGGCCCTGGCTCAGGATGGGAGACCCAGTACTTC
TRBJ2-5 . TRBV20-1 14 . CSARVPPGSGTQYF TGCAGTGCTAGAGTCCCTCCCGGGTCCGGGACCCAGTACTTC
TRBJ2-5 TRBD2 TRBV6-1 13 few CASGLAGKETQYF TGTGCCAGCGGACTAGCGGGAAAAGAGACCCAGTACTTC
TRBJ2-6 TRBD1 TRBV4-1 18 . CASSHPGQGGGGANVLTF TGCGCCAGCAGCCACCCCGGACAGGGTGGTGGTGGGGCCAACGTCCTGACTTTC